This section outlines one T cell receptor beta chain sequence together with its context. Profiling relied on immunoSEQ multiplex PCR, and the TCRdb table lists in-frame clones only, not all of them. The sample records 150,000 or so clones, about 91% being singletons. The data stem from a study of control samples from healthy donors and cancer patients. Germline loops: CDR1 SGDLS, CDR2 YYNGEE. V shed 0 bases and J shed 8 bases, with 11 bases lying between them. CDR3 length: 13 amino acids. The receptor was isolated from a woman in her twenties or thirties in good health. The rearrangement joins TRBV9 to TRBJ1-1; perhaps TRBD1 as D (5 bases). Sequencing was performed on blood. The DNA for the CDR3 is TGTGCCAGCAGCGTAGATGGTGGGGGAGAAGCTTTCTTT. It yields the protein CASSVDGGGEAFF.